This T cell receptor beta chain originates from a study of cytomegalovirus exposure and HLA in healthy donors (dated by TCRdb to the late 2010s). With regard to the full study: The 500 to 700 repertoires of the first cohort and the 95 to 150 validation repertoires were produced on the same platform, according to a later analysis. The study aimed to test whether signatures of past pathogen exposure could be identified by cataloging public T cell receptors. In addition to the first cohort of around 670 subjects, a separate validation cohort of under 150 different subjects was used. The study combined high-throughput TCR immunosequencing, statistical association of individual TCRs with disease status, and machine learning to predict cytomegalovirus infection status. What the authors observed across the whole study: The authors suggested that the approach could potentially be generalized to other disease states and immunological phenotypes. A later analysis found that TCRs clustered in the first cohort also tended to co-occur in the 120 validation repertoires, with approximately 93% of cluster scores above 0. A few of the identified cytomegalovirus-associated TCR beta chains were confirmed in vitro to be specific for cytomegalovirus antigens. Across donors, most TCR sequences were observed very rarely, whereas some public TCRs were present in many individuals. A total of fewer than 200 TCR beta chains were listed by the study as associated with cytomegalovirus. The validation cohort had no HLA typing available for a later analysis, so co-occurrence within that cohort was assessed over all 120 or so repertoires. The classifier was reported to diagnose cytomegalovirus status with high specificity and sensitivity in both the original cohort and the validation cohort.

CDR1 MDHEN and CDR2 SYDVKM are derived from the germline V gene. Germline trimming amounts to 5 bases on V and 4 bases on J, with 12 as the count of junction bases outside the gene matches. The CDR3 sequence holds 16 residues, the cysteine and phenylalanine included. Just CDR3 DNA is preserved here, 48 bases in frame from base 1. Library preparation employed the immunoSEQ multiplex PCR assay. The study's own analysis went as follows. A statistical classification framework was built to diagnose cytomegalovirus status from the catalog of TCR beta chain sequences. TCRdb limited this immuneACCESS table to in-frame rearrangements with V and J called. A share of clones is missing; checked studies link under half to unresolved V genes, and the rest is unexplained. That table furnishes V, J and clone size, whereas the DNA furnished D and trimming. The table for this sample lists 130,000 to 150,000 clones; 70% to 90% of them were counted only once. Around 3.2% of the sample belongs to the ten largest clones.

Separate from the approximately 670-subject first cohort, the validation cohort of over 90 subjects was the group to which the donors belonged. In the case of this clone: Its antigen is unknown. The input lacks base qualities; no much larger clone sits a single base away.

The V and J segments used are TRBV28 and TRBJ2-3, and 7 junction bases match TRBD2. The origin of this receptor is a woman aged 18-29 years in good health and CMV-seropositive. The sample was PBMCs. CDR3 sequence: CASSETSALRSDTQYF. The nucleotides are TGTGCCAGCAGTGAAACTAGCGCCTTAAGATCAGATACGCAGTATTTT.